This T cell receptor beta chain was identified during a study of T cells in Graves' hyperthyroidism and ophthalmopathy. Fresh peripheral blood, 9.5 to 10 ml of it, supplied the PBMCs. Study findings and constraints: A 13 V-J signature model discriminated ophthalmopathy versus stable hyperthyroidism.

For this clonotype: Its antigen is not identified.

The CDR3 runs 15 residues. Deletions cut 5 bases from V and 3 bases from J, with 14 bases between. Amplification targeted TCR beta CDR3 regions from RNA transcripts. The TCR CDR3 was amplified in a first-round RT-PCR using the HTBI primer set. TCRdb used MiXCR to reprocess the multiplex PCR reads, holding one entry per CDR3 protein. Here the sample spans about 600,000 distinct CDR3 sequences, more than 12% being singletons. J is TRBJ2-1 and V is TRBV12-3 or TRBV12-4; D tentatively fits TRBD1 or TRBD2 (5 bases each). This receptor was taken from a woman aged 45-59 years with Graves' ophthalmopathy. The sample taken for sequencing was blood. CDR3 sequence (DNA): TGTGCCAGCAGTCGACACCGGGACCTCTACAATGAGCAGTTCTTC. Amino acid sequence: CASSRHRDLYNEQFF.